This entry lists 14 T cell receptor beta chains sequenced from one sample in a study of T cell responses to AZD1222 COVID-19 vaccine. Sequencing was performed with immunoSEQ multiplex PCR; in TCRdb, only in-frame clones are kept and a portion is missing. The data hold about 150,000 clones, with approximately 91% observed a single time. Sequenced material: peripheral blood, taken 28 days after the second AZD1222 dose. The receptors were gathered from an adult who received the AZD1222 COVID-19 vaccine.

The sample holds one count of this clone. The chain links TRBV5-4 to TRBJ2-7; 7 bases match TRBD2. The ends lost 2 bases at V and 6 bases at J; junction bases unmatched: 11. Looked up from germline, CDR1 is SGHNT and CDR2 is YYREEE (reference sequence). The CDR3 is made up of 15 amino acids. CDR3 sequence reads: CASSFAGVLGGEQYF. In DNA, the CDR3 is TGTGCCAGCAGCTTTGCGGGAGTGCTAGGTGGCGAGCAGTACTTC.

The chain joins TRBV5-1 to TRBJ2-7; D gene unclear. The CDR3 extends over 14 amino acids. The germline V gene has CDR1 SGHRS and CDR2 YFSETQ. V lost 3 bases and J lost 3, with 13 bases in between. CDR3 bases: TGCGCCAGCAGCTCGATCGGATCTCTCTACGAGCAGTACTTC. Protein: CASSSIGSLYEQYF.

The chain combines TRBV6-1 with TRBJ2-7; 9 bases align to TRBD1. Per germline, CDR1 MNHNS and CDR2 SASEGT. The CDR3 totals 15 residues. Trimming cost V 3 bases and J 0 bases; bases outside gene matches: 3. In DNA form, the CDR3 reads TGTGCCAGCAGTGACCGGGACAGGGACTCCTACGAGCAGTACTTC. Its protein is CASSDRDRDSYEQYF.

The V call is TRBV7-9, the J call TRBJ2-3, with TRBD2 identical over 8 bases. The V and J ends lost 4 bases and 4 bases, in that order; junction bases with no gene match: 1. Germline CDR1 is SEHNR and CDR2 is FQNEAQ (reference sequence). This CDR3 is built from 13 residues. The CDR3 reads CASSSTSADTQYF. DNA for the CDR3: TGTGCCAGCAGCTCGACTAGCGCAGATACGCAGTATTTT.

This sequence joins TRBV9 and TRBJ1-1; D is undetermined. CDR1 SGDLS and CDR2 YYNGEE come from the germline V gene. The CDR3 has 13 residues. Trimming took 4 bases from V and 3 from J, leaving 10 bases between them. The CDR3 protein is CASSSRQDTEAFF. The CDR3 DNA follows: TGTGCCAGCAGCTCCCGCCAGGACACTGAAGCTTTCTTT.

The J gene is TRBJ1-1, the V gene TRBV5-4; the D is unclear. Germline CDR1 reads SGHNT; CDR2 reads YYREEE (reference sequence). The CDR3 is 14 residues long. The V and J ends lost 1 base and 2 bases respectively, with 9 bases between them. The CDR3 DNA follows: TGTGCCAGCAGCTTGCCGCAGAGCAACACTGAAGCTTTCTTT. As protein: CASSLPQSNTEAFF.

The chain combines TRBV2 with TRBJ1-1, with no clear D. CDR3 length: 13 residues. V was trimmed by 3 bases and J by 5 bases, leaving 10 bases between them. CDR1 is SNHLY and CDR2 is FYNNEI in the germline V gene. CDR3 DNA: TGTGCCAGCAGTGACTCTGGAAGGACTGAAGCTTTCTTT. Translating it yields CASSDSGRTEAFF.

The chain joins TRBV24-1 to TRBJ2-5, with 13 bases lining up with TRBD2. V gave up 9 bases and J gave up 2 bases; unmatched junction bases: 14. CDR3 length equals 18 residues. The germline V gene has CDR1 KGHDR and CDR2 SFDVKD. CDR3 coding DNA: TGTGCCACCCCCTTAGAAACCGGGACTAGCGGGGTACAAGAGACCCAGTACTTC. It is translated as CATPLETGTSGVQETQYF.

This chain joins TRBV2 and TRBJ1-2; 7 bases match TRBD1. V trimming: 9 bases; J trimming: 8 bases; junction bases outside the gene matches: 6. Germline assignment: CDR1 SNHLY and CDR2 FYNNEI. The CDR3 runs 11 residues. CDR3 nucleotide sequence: TGTGCCAGTGCAGGGGGGGTGGGCTACACCTTC. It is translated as CASAGGVGYTF.

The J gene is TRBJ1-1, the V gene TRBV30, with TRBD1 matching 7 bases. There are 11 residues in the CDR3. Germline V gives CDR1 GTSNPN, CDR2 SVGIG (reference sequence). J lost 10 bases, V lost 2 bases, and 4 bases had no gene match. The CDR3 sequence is CAWSIGQVAFF. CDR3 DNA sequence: TGTGCCTGGAGTATAGGACAGGTAGCTTTCTTT.

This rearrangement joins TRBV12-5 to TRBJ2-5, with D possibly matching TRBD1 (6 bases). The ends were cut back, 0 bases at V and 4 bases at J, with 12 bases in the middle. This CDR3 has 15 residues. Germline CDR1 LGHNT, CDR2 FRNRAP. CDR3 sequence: CASGLVRLGGETQYF. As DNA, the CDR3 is TGTGCTAGTGGTTTGGTACGGTTAGGGGGAGAGACCCAGTACTTC.

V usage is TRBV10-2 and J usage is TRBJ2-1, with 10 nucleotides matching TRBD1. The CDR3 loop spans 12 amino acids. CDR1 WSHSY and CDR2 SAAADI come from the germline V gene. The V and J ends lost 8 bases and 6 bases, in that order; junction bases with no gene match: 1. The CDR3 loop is CASRDRGNEQFF. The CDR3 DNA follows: TGCGCCAGCCGGGACAGGGGCAATGAGCAGTTCTTC.

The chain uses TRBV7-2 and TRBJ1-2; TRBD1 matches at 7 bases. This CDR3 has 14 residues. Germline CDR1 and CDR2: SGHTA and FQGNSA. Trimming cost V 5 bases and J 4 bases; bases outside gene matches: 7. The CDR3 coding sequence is TGTGCCAGCAGCCTATCAGGGGGAATCTATGGCTACACCTTC. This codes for CASSLSGGIYGYTF.

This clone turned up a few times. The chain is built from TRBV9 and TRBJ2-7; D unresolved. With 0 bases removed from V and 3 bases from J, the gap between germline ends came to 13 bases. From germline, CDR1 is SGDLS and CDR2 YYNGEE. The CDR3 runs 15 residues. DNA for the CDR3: TGTGCCAGCAGCGTAGGCCTTCCGTCGAGCTACGAGCAGTACTTC. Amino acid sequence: CASSVGLPSSYEQYF.